The 5 T cell receptor beta chains presented below share a single source sample, sequenced in a study of post-analysis software for immune sequencing data (dated by TCRdb to between 2014 and 2017). What the study reported, not specific to this receptor: Roughly 5 TRBV segments, including TRBV5-6, TRBV5-1 and TRBV20-1, were significantly more frequent in patients than controls.

Libraries were made using PCR. Sequencer: Illumina HiSeq 2500. To reduce PCR and sequencing biases, unique molecular identifiers were built into the TCR beta cDNA libraries. The public reads were reprocessed in TCRdb via fastp at Q25 and MiXCR, keeping in-frame beta chains. Rows with one shared CDR3 protein collapse into an entry with the most common genes and DNA. The sample table shows 650,000 to 850,000 distinct CDR3 sequences, and 40% to 55% are seen once. 4.9% of the sample is held by the ten biggest clonotypes. These TCRs' antigens remain unknown. Specimen: blood. The source is a girl between 10 and 17 years old with multiple sclerosis.

This clonotype was recorded a few times. The rearrangement uses TRBV10-3 and TRBJ2-1; D gene ambiguous. V lost 0 bases to trimming and J lost 3 bases, with 6 bases between them. The CDR3 contains 14 residues. Germline V lookup: CDR1 ENHRY, CDR2 SYGVKD. The CDR3 nucleotides are TGTGCCATCAGTGAGTCGGCTAGCTACAATGAGCAGTTCTTC. Translated: CAISESASYNEQFF.

This clonotype was counted between two and nine times. The gene calls are TRBV6-5 and TRBJ2-5; 9 nucleotides match TRBD1. The V and J ends lost 5 bases and 2 bases, in that order; junction bases with no gene match: 9. The germline CDR1 and CDR2 sequences are MNHEY and SVGAGI. This CDR3 is built from 16 residues. CDR3 coding DNA: TGTGCCAGCAGTAGATCGGACAGGGGCCTTCAAGAGACCCAGTACTTC. As protein: CASSRSDRGLQETQYF.

The chain uses TRBV29-1 and TRBJ2-7, with 8 bases identical to TRBD1. V was clipped by 4 bases and J by 2 bases; unmatched bases: 7. The germline V gene encodes CDR1 SQVTM and CDR2 ANQGSEA. This CDR3 comprises 14 residues. Here the CDR3 reads CSVGSTGEPYEQYF. In DNA, the CDR3 is TGCAGCGTTGGGTCGACAGGGGAGCCCTACGAGCAGTACTTC.

The J gene is TRBJ2-3, the V gene TRBV5-5; the match to TRBD2 covers 11 bases. The CDR3 is made up of 17 amino acids. The V segment lost 4 bases and the J segment 0 bases; nucleotides outside the gene matches: 7. Germline V CDR1 and CDR2: SGHKS, YYEKEE (reference sequence). The CDR3 spells CASSPAWTSGSTDTQYF. CDR3 DNA: TGTGCCAGCAGCCCGGCGTGGACTAGCGGGAGCACAGATACGCAGTATTTT.

This clonotype was counted ten times or more. The chain is built from TRBV4-3 and TRBJ2-7; D may be TRBD1 (6 bases). The CDR3 is 14 amino acids. The germline V gene has CDR1 LGHNA and CDR2 YSLEER. V gave up 0 bases and J gave up 4 bases, with 10 bases separating them. The CDR3 DNA reads as TGCGCCAGCAGCCAAGATGAAGGGGGTTACGAGCAGTACTTC. Encoded protein: CASSQDEGGYEQYF.